These 2 T cell receptor beta chains originate from one sample sequenced in a study of CD8+ T cells in alopecia areata. Extracted from the samples, RNA was reverse transcribed into cDNA to serve as the sequencing template. Sequenced by immunoSEQ multiplex PCR; TCRdb stores in-frame clones only, minus some. The profile covers some 80,000 clones, with 60% to 70% appearing a single time and around 24% taken by the ten largest. Treatment described: oral pan-JAK inhibitor, 5-10 mg twice daily. Here the sequenced sample was CD8+ T cells sorted from blood, taken at week 24, from a patient treated with tofacitinib. The receptor source for this set is a human donor with alopecia areata.

The CDR3 nucleotides read TGTGCCAGCAGCTTAGCGGGACAGTCCTACGAGCAGTACTTC. Its translation is CASSLAGQSYEQYF. This chain uses TRBV7-9 with TRBJ2-7; 7 nucleotides align to TRBD1. The V gene's germline CDR1 is SEHNR and CDR2 FQNEAQ (reference sequence). The trim removed 0 bases at V and 1 base at J, leaving 0 bases unmatched. CDR3 size: 14 residues.

CDR3 DNA sequence: TGTGCCAGCAGCGCGGGCCCCGAGCCCGAGCAGTACTTC. This codes for CASSAGPEPEQYF. This chain joins TRBV2 and TRBJ2-7; TRBD2 is a possible D gene (5 bases). Between the trimmed V and J ends, which lost 6 bases and 6 bases, there was a span of 15 bases. Germline CDR1 is SNHLY and CDR2 is FYNNEI. The CDR3 runs 13 residues. The full variable domain, in which reference TRBV2 and TRBJ2-7 provide the parts outside the CDR3, is EPEVTQTPSHQVTQMGQEVILRCVPISNHLYFYWYRQILGQKVEFLVSFYNNEISEKSEIFDDQFSVERPDGSNFTLKIRSTKLEDSAMYFCASSAGPEPEQYFGPGTRLTVT.